This TCR beta chain is from a study of blood T cells in healthy people across ages. Donors ranged from 6 to 90 years old and were healthy Caucasians in Russia. Then a second PCR, running about 6 to 11 cycles, was carried out with a sample-barcoded 5' primer and a J-beta primer mix. No fewer than 3 million CDR3-containing paired-end reads came from each sample. MiXCR, applied by TCRdb to the 5' RACE reads, yields one record per CDR3 protein. The sample carries approximately 2,000,000 distinct CDR3 sequences, 39% recorded once. CDR3 size: 13 residues. With 8 bases removed from V and 8 bases from J, the gap between germline ends came to 15 bases.

This chain joins TRBV12-3 or TRBV12-4 and TRBJ1-4; D is ambiguous. This receptor was identified in a human donor in good health. The sequenced sample was blood. The CDR3 sequence is CASSQGQTEKLFF. CDR3 nucleotides: TGTGCCAGCTCCCAAGGGCAAACGGAAAAACTGTTTTTT.